Below are 8 T cell receptor beta chains sequenced from a single sample in a study of control samples from healthy donors and cancer patients. Data came from immunoSEQ multiplex PCR; TCRdb stores just in-frame clones and leaves some out. The repertoire has 75,000 to 80,000 clones, roughly nine tenths of them found once; the top ten carry 9.5%. Sequencing was performed on PBMCs. All receptors derive from a woman in her forties or fifties with colorectal cancer.

This chain uses TRBV5-1 with TRBJ2-1; a possible D gene is TRBD2 (7 bases). Germline CDR1 reads SGHRS; CDR2 reads YFSETQ. The CDR3 spans 14 residues. V lost 4 bases and J 3 bases, leaving 11 bases between the germline ends. CDR3 loop: CASSTGGSYNEQFF. As DNA, the CDR3 is TGCGCCAGCAGCACGGGGGGCAGCTACAATGAGCAGTTCTTC.

The chain uses TRBV28 and TRBJ1-5; D remains unclear. The CDR3 covers 13 residues. V was clipped by 7 bases and J by 7 bases, with 14 bases between them. Germline V gene sequence: CDR1 MDHEN, CDR2 SYDVKM. The CDR3: CASTHEVFQPQHF. The CDR3 coding sequence is TGTGCCAGCACCCATGAGGTATTCCAGCCCCAGCATTTT.

The chain employs TRBV2 and TRBJ2-5; the match to TRBD1 covers 9 bases. The CDR3 contains 13 residues. The V gene end was trimmed by 6 bases and the J gene end by 3 bases; junction bases not matched to a gene: 2. Looked up from germline, CDR1 is SNHLY and CDR2 is FYNNEI. CDR3 nucleotide sequence: TGTGCCAGCAGCCGGGACAGGGAAGAGACCCAGTACTTC. As protein: CASSRDREETQYF.

In its sample, this clone was seen a few times. The chain employs TRBV15 and TRBJ1-5; D call uncertain. The germline gives CDR1 LNHNV, CDR2 YYDKDF (reference sequence). V gave up 0 bases and J gave up 14 bases, with 17 bases separating them. The CDR3 runs to 14 residues. In nucleotides, the CDR3 is TGTGCCACCAGCAGAGAGCCTCAGTATGGGCTCGAGCATTTT. Translated: CATSREPQYGLEHF. The full variable domain, completed using reference TRBV15 and TRBJ1-5, is DAMVIQNPRYQVTQFGKPVTLSCSQTLNHNVMYWYQQKSSQAPKLLFHYYDKDFNNEADTPDNFQSRRPNTSFCFLDIRSPGLGDTAMYLCATSREPQYGLEHFGDGTRLSIL.

The chain has TRBV4-3 and TRBJ2-3, with TRBD2 identical over 12 bases. The CDR3 is 15 amino acids. Trimming removed 5 bases from V and 1 base from J; junction bases left unmatched: 1. Germline assignment: CDR1 LGHNA and CDR2 YSLEER. The CDR3 nucleotides are TGCGCCAGCAGCAGGACTAGCGGGGGCACAGATACGCAGTATTTT. Translated, it gives CASSRTSGGTDTQYF.

This chain uses TRBV2 with TRBJ1-4; a possible D gene is TRBD1 (5 bases). The germline gives CDR1 SNHLY, CDR2 FYNNEI. The CDR3 is 12 residues long. Trimming pared 2 bases from V and 13 bases from J, leaving 11 bases between. The CDR3 here is CASSESQGILFF. The CDR3 DNA reads TGTGCCAGCAGTGAAAGTCAGGGTATACTGTTTTTT.

The chain links TRBV10-3 to TRBJ2-3, with TRBD1 matching over 7 bases. Germline-derived CDR1 and CDR2 are ENHRY and SYGVKD. This CDR3 is 14 amino acids long. V was clipped by 5 bases and J by 2 bases; unmatched bases: 4. CDR3 coding DNA: TGTGCCATCAGTTACAGGGGCGACACAGATACGCAGTATTTT. It yields the protein CAISYRGDTDTQYF.

The rearrangement joins TRBV9 to TRBJ2-1; D is unclear. CDR3 length: 12 amino acids. The ends were cut back, 4 bases at V and 4 bases at J, with 6 bases in the middle. Germline V gene sequence: CDR1 SGDLS, CDR2 YYNGEE. The CDR3 DNA reads as TGTGCCAGCAGCCCCAATTACAATGAGCAGTTCTTC. Translation: CASSPNYNEQFF. The full variable domain, with the rest looked up from reference TRBV9 and TRBJ2-1, is DSGVTQTPKHLITATGQRVTLRCSPRSGDLSVYWYQQSLDQGLQFLIQYYNGEERAKGNILERFSAQQFPDLHSELNLSSLELGDSALYFCASSPNYNEQFFGPGTRLTVL.